Listed below are T cell receptor beta chains from one sample, sequenced in a study of blood T cell repertoires in COVID-19. The protocol was immunoSEQ multiplex PCR, while the TCRdb copy is restricted to in-frame clones and leaves out a portion. The data contain about 260,000 clones, 84% of them seen just once; the ten biggest clones take up around 7.8%. The sequencing input was peripheral blood. The receptor source for this set is a human donor in a cohort sampled during active COVID-19. CDR3s include the opening cysteine and the closing phenylalanine or tryptophan. D genes are given only for firm matches. Clone size is given for some rows only: seen once, a few or many times, or a class if the clone is expanded.

clone_size d_call j_call v_call cdr3_aa cdr3_nt
. TRBD1 TRBJ1-3 TRBV19 CASSNGQAGNTIYF TGTGCCAGTAGTAACGGACAGGCTGGAAACACCATATATTTT
. . TRBJ2-3 TRBV4-3 CASSQGTVNTDTQYF TGCGCCAGCAGCCAAGGAACAGTAAACACAGATACGCAGTATTTT
few . TRBJ2-5 TRBV2 CASRTPSETQYF TGTGCCAGCAGAACACCCTCGGAGACCCAGTACTTC
. . TRBJ1-1 TRBV6-5 CASSYQTANTEAFF TGTGCCAGCAGTTACCAGACAGCGAACACTGAAGCTTTCTTT
few . TRBJ2-7 TRBV7-2 CASQGTTYEQYF TGTGCCAGCCAGGGTACAACCTACGAGCAGTACTTC
. TRBD1 TRBJ1-4 TRBV3-1/TRBV3-2 CASSQGAGTGAEKLFF TGTGCCAGCAGCCAAGGGGCAGGGACAGGGGCTGAAAAACTGTTTTTT
few . TRBJ2-7 TRBV19 CASSIDPGSDEQYF TGTGCCAGTAGTATTGATCCGGGGTCCGACGAGCAGTACTTC
few . TRBJ2-7 TRBV27 CASSFKKSYEQYF TGTGCCAGCAGTTTCAAAAAATCCTACGAGCAGTACTTC
. . TRBJ1-5 TRBV4-2 CASSLISEQPNQPQHF TGTGCCAGCAGCCTGATATCGGAACAGCCCAATCAGCCCCAGCATTTT
. TRBD1 TRBJ1-2 TRBV6-6 CASSRGTGGRGYTF TGTGCCAGCAGCCGTGGGACAGGGGGTAGGGGCTACACCTTC
. . TRBJ2-1 TRBV5-4 CASRLGHRNEQFF TGTGCCAGCAGGCTGGGACACCGCAATGAGCAGTTCTTC
. TRBD1 TRBJ1-4 TRBV29-1 CSVGQGANNEKLFF TGCAGCGTAGGACAGGGGGCAAATAATGAAAAACTGTTTTTT
once TRBD1 TRBJ2-7 TRBV27 CASSLSRTGVYEQYF TGTGCCAGCAGTTTATCGCGGACAGGGGTCTACGAGCAGTACTTC
. TRBD1 TRBJ1-2 TRBV19 CASSGPGQVIVYGYTF TGTGCCAGTAGCGGCCCGGGACAGGTTATAGTCTATGGCTACACCTTC
. . TRBJ1-1 TRBV5-4 CASSSSLGSGTEAFF TGTGCCAGCAGCTCCTCCCTCGGGTCTGGAACTGAAGCTTTCTTT
. TRBD1 TRBJ2-1 TRBV11-2 CASSAVNRGNEQFF TGTGCCAGCAGCGCCGTCAACAGGGGCAATGAGCAGTTCTTC
. . TRBJ2-3 TRBV5-1 CASRLAAEDTQYF TGCGCCAGCAGATTAGCGGCGGAGGATACGCAGTATTTT
. TRBD2 TRBJ2-1 TRBV9 CASSASGTSSYNEQFF TGTGCCAGCAGCGCTAGCGGCACAAGCTCCTACAATGAGCAGTTCTTC
. . TRBJ1-1 TRBV15 CATSRDRWGDTEAFF TGTGCCACCAGCAGAGATAGGTGGGGGGACACTGAAGCTTTCTTT
. TRBD2 TRBJ2-2 TRBV6-1 CASSGPAGGYTGELFF TGTGCCAGCAGTGGTCCAGCGGGAGGGTACACCGGGGAGCTGTTTTTT
. . TRBJ1-5 TRBV20-1 CSAREGQPQHF TGCAGTGCTAGGGAGGGGCAGCCCCAGCATTTT
. . TRBJ2-6 TRBV5-4 CASSLASSGANVLTF TGTGCCAGCAGCTTGGCTAGCTCTGGGGCCAACGTCCTGACTTTC
. TRBD1 TRBJ2-7 TRBV18 CASSPLGQAYEQYF TGTGCCAGCTCACCACTGGGACAGGCCTACGAGCAGTACTTC
. . TRBJ1-2 TRBV14 CASSPAAYGYTF TGTGCCAGCAGCCCAGCAGCGTATGGCTACACCTTC
. TRBD1 TRBJ2-3 TRBV2 CAAQGATDTQYF TGTGCCGCACAGGGGGCCACAGATACGCAGTATTTT
. TRBD2 TRBJ2-1 TRBV7-3 CASSFGGRSPSSYNEQFF TGTGCCAGCAGCTTTGGCGGGAGGTCCCCTAGCTCCTACAATGAGCAGTTCTTC
few . TRBJ1-6 TRBV2 CASSVDTRQDTLHF TGTGCCAGCAGTGTCGACACCCGACAAGATACCCTCCACTTT
. TRBD2 TRBJ2-1 TRBV7-2 CASSLAGTAQYNEQFF TGTGCCAGCAGCCTAGCGGGGACAGCCCAATACAATGAGCAGTTCTTC
. . TRBJ1-1 TRBV6-5 CASTPFGQTSTEAFF TGTGCCAGCACACCCTTCGGACAGACGAGCACTGAAGCTTTCTTT
. . TRBJ1-6 TRBV6-1 CASSEATSSPLHF TGTGCCAGCAGTGAGGCGACAAGTTCACCCCTCCACTTT
once TRBD1 TRBJ2-3 TRBV9 CASSVVPGGADTQYF TGTGCCAGCAGCGTAGTGCCAGGGGGCGCAGATACGCAGTATTTT
. TRBD2 TRBJ2-1 TRBV7-2 CASSKTSGGAYEQFF TGTGCCAGCAGCAAGACTAGCGGGGGGGCCTATGAGCAGTTCTTC
. . TRBJ1-2 TRBV7-9 CASSPDIYGYTF TGTGCCAGCAGCCCGGACATCTATGGCTACACCTTC
. . TRBJ2-7 TRBV6-5 CASSYTGYPVYF TGTGCCAGCAGTTACACAGGGTATCCGGTCTACTTC
. . TRBJ2-6 TRBV5-1 CASSFPGSSGANVLTF TGCGCCAGCAGCTTTCCTGGCAGCTCTGGGGCCAACGTCCTGACTTTC
. . TRBJ1-1 TRBV3-1/TRBV3-2 CASSQGGRGAFF TGTGCCAGCAGCCAGGGCGGGCGGGGGGCTTTCTTT
. . TRBJ1-2 TRBV28 CASSLWGPGGNDYGYTF TGTGCCAGCAGTTTATGGGGGCCAGGTGGGAACGACTATGGCTACACCTTC
. . TRBJ2-3 TRBV4-1 CASSQEGHTDTQYF TGCGCCAGCAGCCAAGAGGGGCACACAGATACGCAGTATTTT
once TRBD1 TRBJ2-5 TRBV5-1 CASSLAGQGVETQYF TGCGCCAGCAGCTTGGCCGGACAGGGAGTAGAGACCCAGTACTTC
. TRBD2 TRBJ2-1 TRBV27 CASSLGTSGRGEQFF TGTGCCAGCAGTTTGGGGACTAGCGGGAGAGGTGAGCAGTTCTTC
. TRBD1 TRBJ1-2 TRBV9 CASSPPPGTGNNYGYTF TGTGCCAGCAGCCCTCCTCCCGGGACAGGGAATAACTATGGCTACACCTTC
. TRBD1 TRBJ1-5 TRBV5-1 CASSLGDRDSNQPQHF TGCGCCAGCAGCTTGGGTGACAGGGATAGCAATCAGCCCCAGCATTTT
. . TRBJ1-5 TRBV7-9 CASSFVNQPQHF TGTGCCAGCAGCTTCGTCAATCAGCCCCAGCATTTT
. TRBD1 TRBJ2-1 TRBV7-9 CASSRDRPYEQFF TGTGCCAGCAGCCGGGACAGGCCGTATGAGCAGTTCTTC
. . TRBJ1-2 TRBV5-4 CASSLEGAGMEANYGYTF TGTGCCAGCAGCTTGGAAGGGGCAGGGATGGAAGCTAACTATGGCTACACCTTC
. . TRBJ1-2 TRBV12-3/TRBV12-4 CASGGAHGYTF TGTGCCAGCGGGGGGGCGCATGGCTACACCTTC
. . TRBJ1-3 TRBV4-1 CASSPSPQGPNTIYF TGCGCCAGCAGCCCCTCCCCCCAGGGGCCCAACACCATATATTTT
once TRBD2 TRBJ2-1 TRBV18 CASSPDRLAGYPYNEQFF TGTGCCAGCTCACCAGATCGACTAGCGGGATACCCCTACAATGAGCAGTTCTTC
many . TRBJ2-1 TRBV7-3 CASSKRSGAQRNEQFF TGTGCCAGCAGCAAAAGGTCAGGGGCGCAACGCAATGAGCAGTTCTTC